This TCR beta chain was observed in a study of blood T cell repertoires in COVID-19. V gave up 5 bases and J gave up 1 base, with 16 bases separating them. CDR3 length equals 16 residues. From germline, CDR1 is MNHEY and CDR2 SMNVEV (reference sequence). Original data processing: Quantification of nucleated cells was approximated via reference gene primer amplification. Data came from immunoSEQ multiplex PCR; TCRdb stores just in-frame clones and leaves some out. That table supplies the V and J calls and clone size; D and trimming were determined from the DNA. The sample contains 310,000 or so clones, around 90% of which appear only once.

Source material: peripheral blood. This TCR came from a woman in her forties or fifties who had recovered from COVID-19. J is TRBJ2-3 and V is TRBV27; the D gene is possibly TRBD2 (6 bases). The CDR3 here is CASSRWDFPGTDTQYF. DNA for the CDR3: TGTGCCAGCAGTCGATGGGACTTCCCGGGCACAGATACGCAGTATTTT.